This T cell receptor beta chain was documented in a study of T-cell reconstitution after alpha-beta-depleted transplantation in children. For this clonotype: Its antigen remains unidentified.

Study-level points and caveats: By one year post-transplant, T-cell counts and diversity largely arose from T cells that were newly produced. Two months or so post-transplant, alpha-beta T cells reportedly derived from several hundred expanded graft clones.

During its preparation, the TCRbeta library received unique molecular identifiers. TCRdb redid the calling of the PCR reads with MiXCR, one entry per CDR3 protein. The sample has around 450,000 distinct CDR3 sequences, under 20% seen once; the top ten hold approximately 28%. Germline V CDR1 and CDR2: SGHTA, FQGNSA. Between the trimmed V and J ends, which lost 5 bases and 5 bases, there was a span of 15 bases. The CDR3 covers 14 residues. Sequences were derived from PBMCs, mostly from graft donor cells, sampled 360 days after TCRalphabeta/CD19-depleted stem cell transplant. The rearrangement links TRBV7-2 to TRBJ2-5, with TRBD1 as a possible D gene (5 bases). The source is a boy in the first two years of life who had a stem cell transplant for Wiskott-Aldrich syndrome, so the T cells may come from the graft donor. CDR3 sequence: CASSKFQGRETQYF. The CDR3 DNA sequence: TGTGCCAGCAGCAAGTTCCAGGGAAGGGAGACCCAGTACTTC. Filled out from reference TRBV7-2 and TRBJ2-5, the complete variable domain reads GAGVSQSPSNKVTEKGKDVELRCDPISGHTALYWYRQSLGQGLEFLIYFQGNSAPDKSGLPSDRFSAERTGGSVSTLTIQRTQQEDSAVYLCASSKFQGRETQYFGPGTRLLVL.